This TCR beta chain was documented in a study of response to subunit inactivated influenza vaccine. Study results and caveats: It was suggested by the authors that few new T cells are recruited by each seasonal influenza vaccination.

TCRdb reprocessed the RT-PCR reads with MiXCR, giving one entry per CDR3 protein. The top ten hold less than 4% of the sample, which has about 500,000 distinct CDR3 sequences, about 15% seen once. The table lists this clonotype with many counts. Its target is unknown. The V gene lost 1 base and the J gene lost 2 bases, with 5 bases spanning the gap. Per the germline V gene, CDR1 is LGHDT and CDR2 is YNNKEL (reference sequence). The CDR3 has 13 residues. The receptor comes from a man aged 45 to 70 who received an inactivated influenza vaccine. The material was CD4+ T cells sorted from PBMCs, obtained less than 30 months after vaccination. V gene TRBV3-1 combines with J gene TRBJ2-5; D is unresolved. The CDR3 sequence: CASSQGRQETQYF. As DNA, the CDR3 is TGTGCCAGCAGCCAAGGAAGACAAGAGACCCAGTACTTC.